One and the same sample provided the 9 T cell receptor beta chains below, sequenced in a study of T cells in localized non-small cell lung cancer. Here immunoSEQ multiplex PCR was the method, and the copy in TCRdb shows in-frame clones only, minus some. The table records fewer than 12,000 clones, about 80% of them present only once. Here the sequenced sample was peripheral blood, taken before any cancer treatment. Receptor source: a male donor aged 60 or older with stage I lung adenocarcinoma.

This chain joins TRBV25-1 and TRBJ2-7; no definite D call. From germline, CDR1 is MGHDK and CDR2 SYGVNS. The CDR3 totals 14 residues. V gave up 4 bases and J gave up 1 base, with 11 bases separating them. Written as DNA, the CDR3 is TGTGCCAGCAGTGGGGTGGGGTCTTCCTACGAGCAGTACTTC. Translated, it gives CASSGVGSSYEQYF.

This chain connects TRBV2 to TRBJ2-7, with 8 bases identical to TRBD2. CDR3 length: 16 residues. Germline CDR1 reads SNHLY; CDR2 reads FYNNEI. Trimming took 5 bases from V and 6 from J; bases not matched to a gene: 15. The CDR3 nucleotides read TGTGCCAGCAGTTCCAGTCGAGGAGCGGGGGCCCGCGAGCAGTACTTC. Translation: CASSSSRGAGAREQYF.

This chain links TRBV9 with TRBJ1-2; 8 bases line up with TRBD1. The CDR3 extends over 16 amino acids. With V trimmed by 3 bases and J by 4 bases, 11 bases remained unmatched. The germline V gene encodes CDR1 SGDLS and CDR2 YYNGEE. This chain's CDR3 is CASSGGQGALGYGYTF. The CDR3 nucleotides are TGTGCCAGCAGCGGAGGACAGGGTGCTTTAGGCTATGGCTACACCTTC.

This chain uses TRBV18 with TRBJ1-5; D possibly corresponds to TRBD1 (5 bases). This CDR3 region has 13 residues. V lost 3 bases to trimming and J lost 6 bases, with 9 bases between them. Looked up from germline, CDR1 is KGHSH and CDR2 is LQKENI. The CDR3 here is CASSPKTVQPQHF. CDR3 nucleotides: TGTGCCAGCTCACCCAAGACAGTTCAGCCCCAGCATTTT.

This clone turned up a few times. The rearrangement links TRBV18 to TRBJ1-6; possibly TRBD1 for D (6 bases). Per the germline V gene, CDR1 is KGHSH and CDR2 is LQKENI. The CDR3 sequence is 15 residues long. The V end was cut by 3 bases, the J end by 5 bases, with 11 bases between. The CDR3 sequence: CASSPGQRDNSPLHF. CDR3 in DNA: TGTGCCAGCTCACCCGGACAGCGCGATAATTCACCCCTCCACTTT.

The V call is TRBV28, the J call TRBJ2-2; D call uncertain. CDR1 is MDHEN, CDR2 SYDVKM, per germline. There are 13 residues in the CDR3. V lost 5 bases to trimming and J lost 6 bases, with 10 bases between them. The chain's CDR3 is CASSGVVPGELFF. Here the CDR3 DNA reads TGTGCCAGCAGTGGGGTAGTTCCCGGGGAGCTGTTTTTT. Complete variable domain (other parts from reference TRBV28 and TRBJ2-2): DVKVTQSSRYLVKRTGEKVFLECVQDMDHENMFWYRQDPGLGLRLIYFSYDVKMKEKGDIPEGYSVSREKKERFSLILESASTNQTSMYLCASSGVVPGELFFGEGSRLTVL.

The rearrangement uses TRBV7-3 and TRBJ2-6, with D uncertain. Trimming shortened V by 1 base and J by 0 bases, and 4 bases separated the two germline ends. The CDR3 extends over 15 amino acids. Germline CDR1 is SGHTA and CDR2 is FQGTGA. The CDR3 sequence is CASSLSNSGANVLTF. The CDR3 DNA reads TGTGCCAGCAGCTTAAGTAACTCTGGGGCCAACGTCCTGACTTTC.

This chain links TRBV4-1 with TRBJ2-1, with 12 positions matching TRBD2. Looked up from germline, CDR1 is MGHRA and CDR2 is YSYEKL. The length of the CDR3 is 16 residues. V lost 4 bases and J lost 3; bases outside the gene matches: 4. DNA for the CDR3: TGCGCCAGCAGCCGCTTGACTAGCGGGGGCTACAATGAGCAGTTCTTC. It codes for CASSRLTSGGYNEQFF.

This rearrangement joins TRBV7-9 to TRBJ2-3, with TRBD2 identical over 10 bases. Per germline, CDR1 SEHNR and CDR2 FQNEAQ (reference sequence). The junction had 6 bases not matched to a gene; V was cut back by 5 bases and J by 4 bases. This CDR3 has 15 amino acids. Written as DNA, the CDR3 is TGTGCCAGCAGCACTAGCGGGGTAATAGCAGATACGCAGTATTTT. This codes for CASSTSGVIADTQYF.